This T cell receptor (beta chain) was captured by sequencing in a study of Ad26.COV2.S vaccination and SARS-CoV-2 variants. Study details: The donor participated in the COV1001 trial, in its Ad26.COV2.S arm.

The CDR3 sequence is 16 residues long. Trimming stripped 6 bases from V and 2 bases from J, with 17 bases between. Germline V gene sequence: CDR1 LNHDA, CDR2 SQIVND (reference sequence). Noted treatment: 15 to 20 received Ad26.COV2.S at low or high dose, single or two shots; 5 received placebo; per-sample allocation not given. The samples date from day 63 after the first vaccine or placebo injection. Donation came from an adult in Boston who was aged 18-55 years. The table came from immunoSEQ multiplex PCR; TCRdb's copy has only in-frame clones and leaves some out. Among about 320,000 clones listed, over 80% were seen once. General observations from the study: The authors reported substantial breadth in spike-specific CD8+ and CD4+ T cell responses after vaccination. Non-spike TCR breadth was similar in vaccine and placebo recipients.

With regard to this clone: The antigen is not known.

This chain links TRBV19 with TRBJ2-1, with D possibly TRBD2 on 6 matching bases. The material sequenced was peripheral blood, taken in a trial of Ad26.COV2.S vaccine versus placebo. The clonotype originates from a person aged 18-65 years who received the Ad26.COV2.S COVID-19 vaccine or a placebo. For the CDR3, the DNA is TGTGCCAGTAGCCGCGTAGGAGGGACCCCCTACAATGAGCAGTTCTTC. Protein product: CASSRVGGTPYNEQFF.